The 11 T cell receptor beta chains below all came from one sample that was sequenced in a study of vaccination and CD4 T cells after COVID-19. As for treatment: roughly 10-day PBMC culture with coronavirus spike peptide pools or control peptides (ViraFEST assay). Antigens of these TCRs are unknown. The study sequenced cultured CD4+ T cell DNA using the Oncomine TCR Beta short-read assay. Each CDR3 protein is one row after TCRdb ran MiXCR on the PCR reads. Here the sample spans 15,000 to 20,000 distinct CDR3 sequences, around two fifths being singletons. Specimen: CD4+ T cells from blood, cultured in vitro, collected after SARS-CoV-2 vaccination. The source is a human donor who had recovered from COVID-19.

This chain uses TRBV11-2 with TRBJ1-1; the match to TRBD1 covers 7 bases. Trimming at V came to 6 bases and at J to 5 bases, leaving 6 bases not matched to a gene. The CDR3 runs to 13 residues. The germline gives CDR1 SGHAT, CDR2 FQNNGV. The CDR3 sequence: CASRKQGTTEAFF. CDR3 nucleotide sequence: TGTGCCAGCAGAAAACAGGGGACGACTGAAGCTTTCTTT.

The chain combines TRBV6-5 with TRBJ2-2; no firm D call. The germline V gene encodes CDR1 MNHEY and CDR2 SVGAGI. The V gene lost 8 bases and the J gene lost 7 bases, with 20 bases spanning the gap. The CDR3 loop spans 15 amino acids. The CDR3 sequence: CASCWSPMGVGELFF. The CDR3 DNA is TGTGCCAGCTGTTGGAGCCCCATGGGTGTCGGGGAGCTGTTTTTT.

The DNA of the CDR3 is TGTGCCAGCAGTCCAATGGCGGCAGGGGGGCATTATGGCTACACCTTC. It translates to CASSPMAAGGHYGYTF. V usage is TRBV2 and J usage is TRBJ1-2; 7 bases agree with TRBD1. Germline V lookup: CDR1 SNHLY, CDR2 FYNNEI. The CDR3 loop spans 16 amino acids. J gave up 5 bases and V 5 bases, and 14 bases lay outside the gene matches.

This clonotype was observed a few times. The CDR3: CASSYLGETSGRHEQYF. The CDR3 bases are TGTGCCAGCAGTTACCTGGGAGAAACTAGCGGGAGGCACGAGCAGTACTTC. This chain connects TRBV6-2 or TRBV6-3 to TRBJ2-7; 12 bases align to TRBD2. V dropped 2 bases and J dropped 5; count of bases not matched to a gene: 10. This CDR3 comprises 17 residues. Germline lookup yields CDR1 MNHEY and CDR2 SVGEGT.

This clonotype was recorded a few times. This sequence joins TRBV19 and TRBJ1-5; D remains ambiguous. CDR1 and CDR2 from the germline V gene are LNHDA and SQIVND (reference sequence). V was clipped by 3 bases and J by 1 base, with 10 bases between them. CDR3 size: 15 residues. CDR3 sequence (DNA): TGTGCCAGTAGTATGGAGACGGTAAGCAATCAGCCCCAGCATTTT. This sequence encodes CASSMETVSNQPQHF.

This chain connects TRBV6-1 to TRBJ1-1; 9 bases fit TRBD1. Germline-derived CDR1 and CDR2 are MNHNS and SASEGT. This CDR3 comprises 12 residues. Germline trimming cut 5 bases from V and 10 bases from J; bases unmatched to any gene: 5. Here the CDR3 reads CASSPGQGGAFF. Here the CDR3 DNA reads TGTGCCAGCAGTCCGGGACAGGGTGGAGCTTTCTTT.

The chain carries TRBV10-3 and TRBJ2-7; 8 bases match TRBD1. The CDR3 contains 12 residues. The V gene end was trimmed by 6 bases and the J gene end by 5 bases; junction bases not matched to a gene: 3. Germline V gene sequence: CDR1 ENHRY, CDR2 SYGVKD. The CDR3 bases are TGTGCCATCAGCCCAGGGGGCGACGAGCAGTACTTC. Translating it yields CAISPGGDEQYF.

V and J are TRBV6-2 or TRBV6-3 and TRBJ1-1; D unclear. CDR3 length: 17 amino acids. The germline gives CDR1 MNHEY, CDR2 SVGEGT. Trimming stripped 0 bases from V and 5 bases from J, with 19 bases between. Here the CDR3 reads CASSYSSTRVGRTEAFF. The DNA for the CDR3 is TGTGCCAGCAGTTACTCGAGTACGAGGGTGGGGAGAACTGAAGCTTTCTTT.

This clonotype has only a few counts. The chain has TRBV7-3 and TRBJ1-1; TRBD1 is a possible D gene (5 bases). Germline V gene lookup returns CDR1 SGHTA and CDR2 FQGTGA. The CDR3 totals 13 residues. V lost 5 bases and J lost 3, with 10 bases in between. CDR3 bases: TGTGCCAGCAGCGCATCCAGGGACACTGAAGCTTTCTTT. Amino acids: CASSASRDTEAFF.

This clonotype has only a few counts. The rearrangement joins TRBV20-1 to TRBJ2-3; 12 bases map to TRBD2. This CDR3 is built from 14 residues. In germline, CDR1 is DFQATT, CDR2 SNEGSKA (reference sequence). Trimming removed 6 bases from V and 2 bases from J; junction bases left unmatched: 3. The CDR3 spells CSATSGGYTDTQYF. The CDR3, as DNA: TGCAGTGCCACTAGCGGGGGGTACACAGATACGCAGTATTTT.

The V call is TRBV7-2, the J call TRBJ2-1, with 12 bases fitting TRBD2. Germline values: CDR1 SGHTA, CDR2 FQGNSA. The CDR3 covers 16 residues. J gave up 7 bases and V 1 base, and 5 bases lay outside the gene matches. The CDR3 DNA reads TGTGCCAGCAGCTTAGGGGGACTAGCGGGTGTGAATGAGCAGTTCTTC. Protein product: CASSLGGLAGVNEQFF.